This T cell receptor beta chain was identified in a study of blood T cell repertoires in COVID-19. In the study overall: Donors in the United States, Italy and Spain gave samples during acute or convalescent COVID-19. PBMCs, B-cell-depleted T cells, or T cells were the source of the cDNA or gDNA that made up the material.

This clone is a singleton in its sample. In the original workflow: Counts of nucleated cells, estimated from reference gene primer amplification, were obtained. The table came from immunoSEQ multiplex PCR; TCRdb's copy has only in-frame clones and leaves some out. For V, J and clone size, that table is used; D and trimming come from the DNA. The sample yields 200,000 to 250,000 clones, 82% seen once. The CDR3 covers 15 residues. V lost 4 bases and J 5 bases, leaving 16 bases between the germline ends. Germline CDR1 and CDR2: SGHVS and FNYEAQ. The receptor's source is a woman in her 70s with COVID-19, enrolled during active disease. The V call is TRBV7-6, the J call TRBJ2-3, with TRBD2 as a possible D gene (6 bases). The sample taken for sequencing was peripheral blood. This CDR3 is CASSSDGSVLDTQYF. In DNA, the CDR3 is TGTGCCAGCAGCTCGGACGGGAGCGTTCTAGATACGCAGTATTTT.